One and the same sample provided the 14 T cell receptor beta chains below, sequenced in a study of breast tumors, draining lymph nodes, adjacent tissues. Each CDR3 protein gets one entry after TCRdb re-called the multiplex PCR reads with MiXCR. This sample carries under 15,000 distinct CDR3 sequences, roughly 60% of them seen once, and the ten largest clones take around 54%. Specimen: tumor-adjacent breast tissue. Receptors originate from a female donor with breast cancer. Some clones in this sample may be carry-over from other donors' samples.

J is TRBJ1-6 and V is TRBV11-3; 11 bases align to TRBD1. Germline loops: CDR1 SGHNT, CDR2 YENEEA. The length of the CDR3 is 15 residues. With 3 bases clipped from V and 10 bases from J, the junction kept 5 bases outside the gene matches. The CDR3 sequence is CASSLAGTGGSPLHF. CDR3 sequence (DNA): TGTGCCAGCAGCTTGGCCGGGACAGGGGGATCACCCCTCCACTTT.

Concerning this clonotype: At one end the junction does not follow the germline gene, possibly because of a read error. The chain couples TRBV6-1 to TRBJ1-2; 7 nucleotides align to TRBD1. This CDR3 has 17 amino acids. CDR1 and CDR2 from the germline V gene are MNHNS and SASEGT. The chain's CDR3 is CASGEEVWDRVYGGYTF. The CDR3 region has the DNA TGTGCCAGCGGTGAAGAGGTATGGGACAGAGTATATGGTGGCTACACCTTC.

This clonotype was seen just once. This chain connects TRBV20-1 to TRBJ2-3, with 10 bases that match TRBD2. The CDR3 consists of 15 residues. Germline V gene data show CDR1 as DFQATT and CDR2 as SNEGSKA (reference sequence). Trimming removed 6 bases from V and 1 base from J; junction bases left unmatched: 7. The CDR3 nucleotides read TGCAGTGCCACACCGCTAGCGGGAGGCACAGATACGCAGTATTTT. Translation gives CSATPLAGGTDTQYF.

The rearrangement joins TRBV19 to TRBJ2-6; 7 nucleotides align to TRBD2. The CDR3 contains 15 residues. Germline values: CDR1 LNHDA, CDR2 SQIVND (reference sequence). Trimming removed 4 bases from V and 3 bases from J; junction bases left unmatched: 3. CDR3 in DNA: TGTGCCAGTAGTAGGGAGGGTTATGGGGCCAACGTCCTGACTTTC. Amino acid sequence: CASSREGYGANVLTF.

Worth noting for this clonotype: A junction boundary mismatches the germline segment, possibly from a read error. The chain carries TRBV20-1 and TRBJ1-6; D not resolved. Per germline, CDR1 DFQATT and CDR2 SNEGSKA (reference sequence). This CDR3 region has 12 residues. The DNA of the CDR3 is TGCAGTGCCGGTGGATTTAATTCACCCCCCCACTTT. Protein sequence: CSAGGFNSPPHF.

This clonotype was recorded only once. CDR3 DNA sequence: TGTGCCAGCAGCTTGAGGTCAGGGAACGAGCAGTACTTC. Amino acid sequence: CASSLRSGNEQYF. The chain uses TRBV13 and TRBJ2-7, with D perhaps TRBD1 (5 bases). The CDR3 loop spans 13 amino acids. The V and J ends lost 3 bases and 5 bases respectively, with 11 bases between them. Germline V gives CDR1 PRHDT, CDR2 FYEKMQ (reference sequence).

The chain is built from TRBV2 and TRBJ1-6; the D is unclear. There are 11 residues in the CDR3. Germline CDR1 reads SNHLY; CDR2 reads FYNNEI. The V end lost 6 bases, the J end lost 6 bases, and 3 bases lay between the germline ends. For the CDR3, the DNA is TGTGCCAGCAGGATTAATTCACCCCTCCACTTT. The encoded protein is CASRINSPLHF.

This clonotype was seen more than once but under ten times. The chain uses TRBV7-8 and TRBJ1-5; D is unresolved. The CDR3 loop spans 14 amino acids. The ends were cut back, 1 base at V and 0 bases at J, with 4 bases in the middle. Per the germline V gene, CDR1 is SGHVS and CDR2 is FQNEAQ. The CDR3 spells CASSLEASNQPQHF. CDR3 DNA sequence: TGTGCCAGCAGCTTAGAGGCTAGCAATCAGCCCCAGCATTTT.

The rearrangement uses TRBV12-5 and TRBJ1-2; 7 nucleotides align to TRBD1. Losses at the gene ends were 2 bases for V and 5 bases for J; bases not matched to a gene: 8. CDR1 is LGHNT, CDR2 FRNRAP, per germline. The CDR3 extends over 15 amino acids. CDR3 bases: TGTGCTAGTGGTTTGCCCGGAGGGGGCACGTATGGCTACACCTTC. Protein product: CASGLPGGGTYGYTF.

The rearrangement links TRBV24-1 to TRBJ2-1, with 7 positions matching TRBD1. The ends lost 7 bases at V and 6 bases at J; junction bases unmatched: 2. Germline lookup yields CDR1 KGHDR and CDR2 SFDVKD. This CDR3 is built from 12 residues. CDR3 loop: CATSRQGNEQFF. In DNA, the CDR3 is TGTGCCACCAGCCGACAGGGCAATGAGCAGTTCTTC.

The CDR3 coding sequence is TGTGCCAGCAGTGAAGGACTCACTTACGAGCAGTACTTC. This translates into CASSEGLTYEQYF. V and J are TRBV2 and TRBJ2-7; D uncertain. The V gene's germline CDR1 is SNHLY and CDR2 FYNNEI. The CDR3 is made up of 13 amino acids. Trimming removed 1 base at V and 4 bases at J, with 8 bases between.

The rearrangement links TRBV7-9 to TRBJ2-5, with no clear D. Germline values: CDR1 SEHNR, CDR2 FQNEAQ (reference sequence). The CDR3 extends over 11 amino acids. The ends were cut back, 1 base at V and 7 bases at J, with 4 bases in the middle. The CDR3 protein is CASSLGMTQYF. The CDR3 bases are TGTGCCAGCAGCTTAGGTATGACCCAGTACTTC.

The chain uses TRBV9 and TRBJ2-1, with D tentatively TRBD2 (5 bases). Germline V gene data show CDR1 as SGDLS and CDR2 as YYNGEE. The CDR3 is made up of 15 amino acids. V dropped 5 bases and J dropped 1 base, with 13 bases sitting between them. The CDR3 region is CASSIGGGSYNEQFF. CDR3 sequence (DNA): TGTGCCAGCAGTATCGGTGGAGGTTCCTACAATGAGCAGTTCTTC.

CDR3 protein: CASSLDSANEKLFF. The CDR3 nucleotides are TGCGCCAGCAGCTTGGACAGCGCGAATGAAAAACTGTTTTTT. The chain links TRBV5-1 to TRBJ1-4; no clear D. Per germline, CDR1 SGHRS and CDR2 YFSETQ. The CDR3 sequence is 14 residues long. V was cut by 0 bases and J by 5 bases, with 8 bases left in between.